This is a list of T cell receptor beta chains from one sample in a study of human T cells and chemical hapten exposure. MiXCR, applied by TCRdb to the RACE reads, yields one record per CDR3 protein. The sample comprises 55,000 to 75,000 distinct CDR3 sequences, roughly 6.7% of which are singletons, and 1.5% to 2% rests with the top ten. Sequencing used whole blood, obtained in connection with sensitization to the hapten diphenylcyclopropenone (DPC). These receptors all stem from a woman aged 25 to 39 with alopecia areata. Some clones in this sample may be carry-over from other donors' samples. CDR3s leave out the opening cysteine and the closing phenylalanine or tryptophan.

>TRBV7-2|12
ASSIGLVTDTQY
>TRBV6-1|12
ASTIGTVFEKLF
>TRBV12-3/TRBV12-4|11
ASSFTLETEAF
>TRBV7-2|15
ASSHSGLLRGSDTQY
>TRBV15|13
ATSTLAGPYNEQF
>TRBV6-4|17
ASSDSMWTWDSSYNEQF
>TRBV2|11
ASNRGGTDTQY
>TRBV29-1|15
SVQTSGGPPAYNEQF
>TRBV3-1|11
ASSPREIYEQY
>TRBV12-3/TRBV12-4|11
ASSPDRFGGYT
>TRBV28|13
ASSLSGGIINEQF
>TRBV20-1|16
SARAASGVPLAKNIQY